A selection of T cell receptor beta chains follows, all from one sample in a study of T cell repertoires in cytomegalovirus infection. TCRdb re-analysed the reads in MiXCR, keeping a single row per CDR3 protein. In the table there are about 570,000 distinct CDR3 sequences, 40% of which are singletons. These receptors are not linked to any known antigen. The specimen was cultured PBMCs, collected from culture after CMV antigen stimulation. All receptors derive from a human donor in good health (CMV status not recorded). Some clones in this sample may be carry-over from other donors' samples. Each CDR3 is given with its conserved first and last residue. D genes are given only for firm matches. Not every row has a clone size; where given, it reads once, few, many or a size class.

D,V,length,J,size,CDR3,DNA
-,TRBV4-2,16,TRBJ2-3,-,CASSQEDSRLTDTQYF,TGTGCCAGCAGCCAAGAGGACAGTAGACTCACAGATACGCAGTATTTT
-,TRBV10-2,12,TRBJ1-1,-,CASSGISTEAFF,TGCGCCAGCAGTGGTATCTCCACTGAAGCTTTCTTT
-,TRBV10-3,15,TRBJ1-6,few,CAIRGTFREDSPLHF,TGTGCCATCAGGGGCACGTTCAGGGAGGATTCACCCCTCCACTTT
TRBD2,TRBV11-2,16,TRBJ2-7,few,CASSLQMGLDSSEQYF,TGTGCCAGCAGCTTACAAATGGGACTAGATTCATCCGAGCAGTACTTC
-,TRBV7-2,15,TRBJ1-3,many,CASSLERRTGNTIYF,TGTGCCAGCAGCTTAGAGCGCAGGACTGGAAACACCATATATTTT
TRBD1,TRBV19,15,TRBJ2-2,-,CATAEGQAMVGELFF,TGTGCCACCGCAGAGGGACAGGCGATGGTCGGGGAGCTGTTTTTT
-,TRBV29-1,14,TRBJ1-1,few,CTVDPTDPNTEAFF,TGCACCGTAGACCCGACAGACCCGAACACTGAAGCTTTCTTT
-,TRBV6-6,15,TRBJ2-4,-,CASSSRPEAKNIQYF,TGTGCCAGCAGTTCCCGTCCTGAGGCCAAAAACATTCAGTACTTC
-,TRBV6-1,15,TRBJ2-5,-,CASSEAWWSQETQYF,TGTGCCAGCAGTGAAGCGTGGTGGTCCCAAGAGACCCAGTACTTC
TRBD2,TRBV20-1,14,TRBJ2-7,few,CSASLAGSSYEQYF,TGCAGTGCGTCCCTAGCGGGGAGCTCCTACGAGCAGTACTTC